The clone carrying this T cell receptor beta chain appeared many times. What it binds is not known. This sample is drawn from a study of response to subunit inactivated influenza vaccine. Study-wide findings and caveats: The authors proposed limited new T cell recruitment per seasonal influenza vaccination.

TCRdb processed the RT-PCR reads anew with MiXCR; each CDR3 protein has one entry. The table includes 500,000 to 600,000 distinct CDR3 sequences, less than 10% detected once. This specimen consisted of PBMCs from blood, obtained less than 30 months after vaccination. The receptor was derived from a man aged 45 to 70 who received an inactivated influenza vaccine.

The CDR3 sequence: CASSLARGLISSSDTQYF. In nucleotides, the CDR3 is TGCGCCAGCAGCTTGGCCAGGGGACTCATAAGCTCGTCAGATACGCAGTATTTT. The V and J genes are TRBV5-1 and TRBJ2-3, with D perhaps TRBD1 or TRBD2 (6 bases each). The V end lost 0 bases, the J end lost 4 bases, and 21 bases lay between the germline ends. The CDR3 sequence is 18 residues long. CDR1 is SGHRS and CDR2 is YFSETQ in the germline V gene.